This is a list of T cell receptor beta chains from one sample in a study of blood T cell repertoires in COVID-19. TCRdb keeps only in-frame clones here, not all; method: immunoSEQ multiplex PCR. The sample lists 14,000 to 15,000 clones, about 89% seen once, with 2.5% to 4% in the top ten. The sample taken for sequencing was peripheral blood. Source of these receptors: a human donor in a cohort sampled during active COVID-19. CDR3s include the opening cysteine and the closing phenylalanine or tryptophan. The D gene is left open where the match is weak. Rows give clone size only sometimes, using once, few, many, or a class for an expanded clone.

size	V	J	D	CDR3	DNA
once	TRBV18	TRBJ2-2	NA	CASSRVTNTGELFF	TGTGCCAGCTCACGGGTGACTAACACCGGGGAGCTGTTTTTT
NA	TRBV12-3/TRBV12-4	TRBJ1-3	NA	CASSQGTVLDIYF	TGTGCCAGCAGCCAGGGGACGGTTCTCGACATATATTTT
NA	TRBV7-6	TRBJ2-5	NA	CASSFLGRLETQYF	TGTGCCAGCAGCTTCTTGGGGCGCCTGGAGACCCAGTACTTC
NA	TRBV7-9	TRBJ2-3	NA	CASSWTPGTDTQYF	TGTGCCAGCAGCTGGACTCCGGGCACAGATACGCAGTATTTT
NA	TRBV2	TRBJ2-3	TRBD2	CASSTPGLPVTDTQYF	TGTGCCAGCAGCACCCCGGGACTACCAGTAACGGATACGCAGTATTTT
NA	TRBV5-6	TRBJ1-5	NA	CASSLQGYGKSNQPQHF	TGTGCCAGCAGCTTGCAGGGTTATGGGAAAAGCAATCAGCCCCAGCATTTT
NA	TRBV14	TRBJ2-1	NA	CASSQELGQGSEQFF	TGTGCCAGCAGCCAAGAGTTAGGGCAGGGGAGTGAGCAGTTCTTC
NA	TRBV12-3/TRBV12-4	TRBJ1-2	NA	CATSLKPNYGYTF	TGTGCCACCTCCCTAAAGCCTAACTATGGCTACACCTTC
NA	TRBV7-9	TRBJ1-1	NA	CASSLNSGKNTEAFF	TGTGCCAGCAGCTTAAATTCGGGGAAAAACACTGAAGCTTTCTTT
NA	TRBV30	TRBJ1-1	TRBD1	CASQGQGRTEAFF	TGTGCCTCCCAGGGACAGGGGAGAACTGAAGCTTTCTTT
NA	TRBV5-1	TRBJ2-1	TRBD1	CASSTDRENEQFF	TGCGCCAGCAGCACGGACAGGGAGAATGAGCAGTTCTTC
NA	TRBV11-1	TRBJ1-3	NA	CASSLAAGPTSGNTIYF	TGTGCCAGCAGCTTAGCGGCGGGACCGACCTCTGGAAACACCATATATTTT
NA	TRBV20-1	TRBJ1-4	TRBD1	CSASGGDRGWAYPNYPGKLFF	TGCAGTGCTAGTGGGGGGGACAGGGGTTGGGCCTACCCCAACTATCCCGGAAAACTGTTTTTT
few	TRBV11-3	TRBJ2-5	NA	CASSFDPRGTQYF	TGTGCCAGCAGCTTTGACCCAAGAGGGACCCAGTACTTC
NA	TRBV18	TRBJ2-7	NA	CASSPLGVAPYEQYF	TGTGCCAGCTCACCGCTCGGGGTGGCTCCTTACGAGCAGTACTTC
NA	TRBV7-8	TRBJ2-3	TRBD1	CASSSTGGQGDTQYF	TGTGCCAGCAGCTCGACAGGGGGGCAGGGAGATACGCAGTATTTT
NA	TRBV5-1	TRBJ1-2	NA	CASRSAGATNYGYTF	TGCGCCAGCAGGTCGGCTGGGGCTACTAACTATGGCTACACCTTC
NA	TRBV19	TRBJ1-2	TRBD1	CASSIQGARGYTF	TGTGCCAGTAGTATACAGGGGGCGCGGGGCTACACCTTC
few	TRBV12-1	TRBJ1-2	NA	CASSLQTGYTF	TGTGCCAGCAGCTTACAGACGGGCTACACCTTC
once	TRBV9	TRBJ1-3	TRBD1	CASSGTPGQTAGNTIYF	TGTGCCAGCAGCGGAACCCCGGGACAGACAGCTGGAAACACCATATATTTT
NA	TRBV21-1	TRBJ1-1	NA	CASSKVKVPGGGRIGMNTEAFF	TGTGCCAGCAGCAAAGTGAAAGTTCCAGGCGGGGGGCGAATCGGAATGAACACTGAAGCTTTCTTT
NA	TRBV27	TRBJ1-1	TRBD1	CASSPPPGQGSEAFF	TGTGCCAGCAGTCCACCGCCGGGACAGGGTTCTGAAGCTTTCTTT
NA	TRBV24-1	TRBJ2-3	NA	CATSDPRQVPDTQYF	TGTGCCACCAGTGACCCTCGCCAGGTTCCAGATACGCAGTATTTT
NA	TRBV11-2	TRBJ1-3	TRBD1	CASSLDSGQAVGGNTIYF	TGTGCCAGCAGCTTAGACTCCGGACAGGCCGTCGGGGGAAACACCATATATTTT
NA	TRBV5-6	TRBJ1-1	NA	CASSLGGAERTEAFF	TGTGCCAGCAGCTTAGGGGGGGCCGAACGAACTGAAGCTTTCTTT
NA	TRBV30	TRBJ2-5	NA	CAWSVMGGQQETQYF	TGTGCCTGGAGTGTAATGGGGGGACAGCAAGAGACCCAGTACTTC
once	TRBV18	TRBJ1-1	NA	CASSPAGGADTEAFF	TGTGCCAGCTCACCCGCCGGGGGGGCCGACACTGAAGCTTTCTTT
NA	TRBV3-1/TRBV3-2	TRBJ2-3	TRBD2	CASSQDYPRGELTDTQYF	TGTGCCAGCAGCCAAGACTACCCCCGGGGGGAACTCACAGATACGCAGTATTTT
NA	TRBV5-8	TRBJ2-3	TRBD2	CASSFTGGSTDTQYF	TGTGCCAGCAGCTTTACCGGGGGGAGCACAGATACGCAGTATTTT